One sample yielded the 25 T cell receptor beta chains listed below, sequenced in a study of metastatic and nonmetastatic thyroid tumors. MiXCR re-clonotyped the PCR reads for TCRdb. This table holds over 70,000 clones, 18% found once. Every patient underwent thyroid surgery untreated. Sequencing was carried out using blood. Receptors originate from a female donor with papillary thyroid cancer or a benign thyroid nodule (not recorded which). Some clones in this sample may be carry-over from other donors' samples.

By share, this clone ranks as medium-sized (0.01 to 0.1%). The V gene is TRBV19, the J gene TRBJ2-7, with D possibly matching TRBD1 (7 bases). In germline, CDR1 is LNHDA, CDR2 SQIVND (reference sequence). V was shortened by 5 bases and J by 3 bases, with 14 bases between the two germline ends. The CDR3 totals 14 residues. The CDR3 DNA follows: TGTGCCAGTAGTCAAAGGAGGGACAGCTACGAGCAGTACTTC. Translated: CASSQRRDSYEQYF.

This clone was seen a handful of times. V and J are TRBV20-1 and TRBJ2-5; 8 nucleotides match TRBD2. The CDR3 spans 15 residues. The V segment lost 3 bases and the J segment 4 bases; nucleotides outside the gene matches: 10. CDR1 and CDR2 from the germline V gene are DFQATT and SNEGSKA (reference sequence). The chain's CDR3 is CSARGGLGRGETQYF. Here the CDR3 DNA reads TGCAGTGCTAGGGGGGGACTAGGGAGGGGAGAGACCCAGTACTTC.

The chain couples TRBV30 to TRBJ2-1; D remains ambiguous. Germline V CDR1 and CDR2: GTSNPN, SVGIG (reference sequence). The CDR3 length is 12 residues. Trimming removed 1 base from V and 7 bases from J, with 8 bases in between. DNA for the CDR3: TGTGCCTGGAGTGGGATAGGGAATGAGCAGTTCTTC. Translating it yields CAWSGIGNEQFF. The full variable domain, in which reference TRBV30 and TRBJ2-1 provide the parts outside the CDR3, is SQTIHQWPATLVQPVGSPLSLECTVEGTSNPNLYWYRQAAGRGLQLLFYSVGIGQISSEVPQNLSASRPQDRQFILSSKKLLLSDSGFYLCAWSGIGNEQFFGPGTRLTVL.

The chain couples TRBV24-1 to TRBJ2-1; TRBD1 matches 9 bases. With 3 bases clipped from V and 3 bases from J, the junction kept 5 bases outside the gene matches. The CDR3 length is 16 residues. Germline V lookup: CDR1 KGHDR, CDR2 SFDVKD. The CDR3 bases are TGTGCCACCAGTGATGGACAGGGGAAGAACTACAATGAGCAGTTCTTC. Protein: CATSDGQGKNYNEQFF.

The rearrangement joins TRBV4-2 to TRBJ1-5; D is ambiguous. CDR3 size: 15 residues. Trimming shortened V by 4 bases and J by 5 bases, and 15 bases separated the two germline ends. Germline V lookup: CDR1 LGHNA, CDR2 YNFKEQ. As DNA, the CDR3 is TGTGCCAGCAGCCCATTCTACCGAGACTATCAGCCCCAGCATTTT. The encoded protein is CASSPFYRDYQPQHF.

Many counts were recorded for this clone. The rearrangement links TRBV13 to TRBJ2-7, with 11 bases fitting TRBD2. Looked up from germline, CDR1 is PRHDT and CDR2 is FYEKMQ (reference sequence). The CDR3 is made up of 16 amino acids. V was pared by 5 bases and J by 0 bases, with 6 bases of the junction left unmatched. CDR3 DNA: TGTGCCAGCAGCACCTATAGCGGGAGGGCCTCCTACGAGCAGTACTTC. It codes for CASSTYSGRASYEQYF.

This clone was seen ten or more times. This chain uses TRBV13 with TRBJ1-1; a possible D gene is TRBD1 (5 bases). The CDR3 runs to 16 residues. V lost 5 bases and J 2 bases, leaving 18 bases between the germline ends. The V gene's germline CDR1 is PRHDT and CDR2 FYEKMQ (reference sequence). As DNA, the CDR3 is TGTGCCAGCAGCACGGTAGGATCGACAGCTAACACTGAAGCTTTCTTT. The encoded protein is CASSTVGSTANTEAFF.

The sample holds a few counts of this clone. This chain joins TRBV27 and TRBJ2-7, with D possibly being TRBD1 (6 bases). This CDR3 spans 13 amino acids. V lost 9 bases and J lost 0, with 12 bases in between. From germline, CDR1 is MNHEY and CDR2 SMNVEV (reference sequence). CDR3: CARSRTASYEQYF. In nucleotides, the CDR3 is TGTGCCAGAAGTCGGACAGCCTCCTACGAGCAGTACTTC.

This clone came up many times. The chain combines TRBV4-1 with TRBJ2-3; TRBD1 agrees at 9 bases. This CDR3 comprises 16 residues. V was clipped by 3 bases and J by 3 bases; unmatched bases: 7. Germline CDR1 is MGHRA and CDR2 is YSYEKL. The CDR3 DNA follows: TGCGCCAGCAGCCAGTGGGGGGGGACAGGGACAGATACGCAGTATTTT. Translated, it gives CASSQWGGTGTDTQYF.

Here the CDR3 DNA reads TGTGCCAGCAGCCAAGACCCAGGGACAGGGACTGGGGCCAACGTCCTGACTTTC. It is translated as CASSQDPGTGTGANVLTF. V usage is TRBV3-1 and J usage is TRBJ2-6; 9 nucleotides line up with TRBD1. Germline V lookup: CDR1 LGHDT, CDR2 YNNKEL (reference sequence). The CDR3 consists of 18 residues. V was pared by 0 bases and J by 2 bases, with 5 bases of the junction left unmatched.

Notes on this clone: This could be a read error, since a much larger clone is one nucleotide away. Distinct nucleotide sequences in the sample also encode this CDR3. The chain links TRBV19 to TRBJ2-5, with 7 bases lining up with TRBD2. Germline V gene data show CDR1 as LNHDA and CDR2 as SQIVND (reference sequence). The CDR3 contains 13 residues. Trimming took 7 bases from V and 5 from J; bases not matched to a gene: 7. The CDR3 nucleotides are TGTGCCAGTACGACCAGCGGGATGGAGACCCAGTACTTC. Protein: CASTTSGMETQYF. Full variable domain (rest looked up from reference TRBV19 and TRBJ2-5): DGGITQSPKYLFRKEGQNVTLSCEQNLNHDAMYWYRQDPGQGLRLIYYSQIVNDFQKGDIAEGYSVSREKKESFPLTVTSAQKNPTAFYLCASTTSGMETQYFGPGTRLLVL.

The chain uses TRBV30 and TRBJ2-7, with D tentatively TRBD1 (6 bases). Trimming took 1 base from V and 0 from J, leaving 16 bases between them. This CDR3 has 16 residues. Germline CDR1 and CDR2: GTSNPN and SVGIG (reference sequence). CDR3 region: CAWSALLRQDSYEQYF. The CDR3, as DNA: TGTGCCTGGAGTGCACTCCTACGACAGGACTCCTACGAGCAGTACTTC.

This clone was seen at least ten times. The chain combines TRBV9 with TRBJ1-6; TRBD1 might be the D (6 bases). The germline gives CDR1 SGDLS, CDR2 YYNGEE. Trimming took 4 bases from V and 11 from J, leaving 19 bases between them. CDR3 size: 15 residues. The CDR3 nucleotides read TGTGCCAGCAGCTCCGGGGGGGCAGGGTTCACACCCCTCCACTTT. It encodes CASSSGGAGFTPLHF.

The chain is built from TRBV5-4 and TRBJ1-6; weak D call: TRBD1 (5 bases). V shed 0 bases and J shed 8 bases, with 15 bases lying between them. Germline V gene sequence: CDR1 SGHNT, CDR2 YYREEE (reference sequence). There are 16 residues in the CDR3. The CDR3 DNA follows: TGTGCCAGCAGCTTGGCGTTTCAGGGAGGGGATTCACCCCTCCACTTT. Translation: CASSLAFQGGDSPLHF. The entire variable domain, with the rest obtained from reference TRBV5-4 and TRBJ1-6, is as follows: ETGVTQSPTHLIKTRGQQVTLRCSSQSGHNTVSWYQQALGQGPQFIFQYYREEENGRGNFPPRFSGLQFPNYSSELNVNALELDDSALYLCASSLAFQGGDSPLHFGNGTRLTVT.

There are many counts of this clone. The chain joins TRBV20-1 to TRBJ2-1, with D possibly matching TRBD1 (6 bases). CDR3 length: 14 amino acids. The V end was cut by 2 bases, the J end by 7 bases, with 15 bases between. Germline CDR1 is DFQATT and CDR2 is SNEGSKA (reference sequence). For the CDR3, the DNA is TGCAGTGCTAGACGACAGGAGTTCTGGAATGAGCAGTTCTTC. This codes for CSARRQEFWNEQFF.

This clone was counted a few times. J is TRBJ2-5 and V is TRBV12-3 or TRBV12-4; D remains ambiguous. The V end was cut by 1 base, the J end by 5 bases, with 8 bases between. This CDR3 is built from 13 residues. As DNA, the CDR3 is TGTGCCAGCAGTTTAGTAGTTCGGGAGACCCAGTACTTC. It translates to CASSLVVRETQYF.

This clone appeared many times. This sequence joins TRBV5-1 and TRBJ1-2; 11 nucleotides line up with TRBD1. Germline CDR1 SGHRS, CDR2 YFSETQ. The CDR3 covers 15 residues. V trimming: 4 bases; J trimming: 8 bases; junction bases outside the gene matches: 10. The CDR3 spells CASSINGQGARGYTF. The CDR3 DNA reads as TGCGCCAGCAGCATAAACGGACAGGGGGCTCGGGGCTACACCTTC.

This clone was recorded many times. This sequence joins TRBV18 and TRBJ2-1; D tentatively fits TRBD1 or TRBD2 (5 bases each). CDR1 and CDR2 (germline): KGHSH, LQKENI. Trimming took off 6 bases at V and 9 bases at J, with 21 bases between the two ends. The CDR3 loop spans 15 amino acids. The CDR3: CASSPASRGTLEQFF. In DNA form, the CDR3 reads TGTGCCAGCTCTCCTGCATCCAGAGGGACCCTTGAGCAGTTCTTC. Together with reference TRBV18 and TRBJ2-1, the CDR3 gives the full variable domain: NAGVMQNPRHLVRRRGQEARLRCSPMKGHSHVYWYRQLPEEGLKFMVYLQKENIIDESGMPKERFSAEFPKEGPSILRIQQVVRGDSAAYFCASSPASRGTLEQFFGPGTRLTVL.

This clone was detected ten times or more. The J gene is TRBJ2-2, the V gene TRBV12-3 or TRBV12-4; D unresolved. The germline V and J ends were trimmed by 2 bases and 4 bases, with 11 bases remaining between them. The CDR3 sequence is 15 residues long. As DNA, the CDR3 is TGTGCCAGCAGTTTAAAAAGCGTCCCCACCGGGGAGCTGTTTTTT. Translating gives CASSLKSVPTGELFF.

This clone occurred a few times. This sequence joins TRBV7-3 and TRBJ2-1, with 7 bases matching TRBD2. Germline CDR1 SGHTA, CDR2 FQGTGA. The ends lost 1 base at V and 6 bases at J; junction bases unmatched: 12. The CDR3 is 17 residues long. The CDR3 protein is CASSLKSPAGVGNEQFF. The CDR3 DNA is TGTGCCAGCAGCTTAAAATCGCCGGCGGGAGTAGGCAATGAGCAGTTCTTC.

This clone showed up many times. The CDR3 bases are TGTGCCAGCAGTTCAGACACAGATACGCAGTATTTT. This translates into CASSSDTDTQYF. The J gene is TRBJ2-3, the V gene TRBV12-3 or TRBV12-4; D unclear. V lost 4 bases, J lost 2 bases, and 4 bases lay in between. The CDR3 spans 12 residues.

This clone was counted at least ten times. J is TRBJ1-2 and V is TRBV30; D call uncertain. There are 15 residues in the CDR3. Germline-derived CDR1 and CDR2 are GTSNPN and SVGIG (reference sequence). Trimming removed 3 bases from V and 8 bases from J, with 22 bases in between. CDR3: CAWREYTRKIGGYTF. CDR3 DNA sequence: TGTGCCTGGAGGGAGTACACCCGGAAGATCGGGGGCTACACCTTC.

This clone came up many times. This rearrangement joins TRBV3-1 to TRBJ2-5; D is unclear. The germline gives CDR1 LGHDT, CDR2 YNNKEL (reference sequence). This CDR3 is built from 13 residues. V gave up 1 base and J gave up 5 bases, with 8 bases separating them. This CDR3 reads CASSQGFSETQYF. The CDR3 DNA reads as TGTGCCAGCAGCCAAGGGTTCTCGGAGACCCAGTACTTC.

The V and J genes are TRBV3-1 and TRBJ2-7; 11 nucleotides line up with TRBD2. Unmatched junction bases numbered 12, after V lost 4 bases and J lost 7 bases. This CDR3 has 16 amino acids. Germline values: CDR1 LGHDT, CDR2 YNNKEL (reference sequence). CDR3 residues: CASSPSIGTSGREQYF. CDR3 in DNA: TGTGCCAGCAGCCCCTCGATAGGGACTAGCGGCCGGGAGCAGTACTTC.

This clone was seen many times. The V call is TRBV10-2, the J call TRBJ2-3; 7 bases agree with TRBD1. V lost 0 bases and J lost 3; bases outside the gene matches: 3. CDR3 length: 15 residues. Looked up from germline, CDR1 is WSHSY and CDR2 is SAAADI. CDR3 sequence reads: CASSESRGRTDTQYF. The CDR3 DNA reads TGCGCCAGCAGTGAGTCGAGGGGGCGTACAGATACGCAGTATTTT.